The entry below gives a single T cell receptor (beta chain) sequence along with its context. What it recognizes is unknown. With 3 bases clipped from V and 2 bases from J, the junction kept 9 bases outside the gene matches. The CDR3 contains 16 residues. Germline CDR1 and CDR2: SGDLS and YYNGEE. The sample originates from a study of radiotherapy plus CTLA-4 blockade in lung cancer. Notes on the study in general: Subsequent to radiotherapy plus ipilimumab, tumor-derived TCR clones underwent expansion in blood. The authors reported that early blood T cell clone dynamics, with interferon-beta, best predicted response.

TCRdb keeps only in-frame clones here, not all; method: immunoSEQ multiplex PCR. The table records around 40,000 clones, 85% of them present only once. The chain recombines TRBV9 with TRBJ2-3, with 7 bases identical to TRBD1. Sequencing was performed on peripheral blood, taken from a patient treated with radiotherapy plus ipilimumab. The clonotype was recovered from a human donor with non-small cell lung cancer who had stable disease on radiotherapy plus ipilimumab. The CDR3 reads CASSGYGTVNTDTQYF. The CDR3 DNA is TGTGCCAGCAGCGGATACGGGACAGTTAACACAGATACGCAGTATTTT.